A single T cell receptor beta chain is shown here with its context. Its antigen has not been determined. The record has no base qualities; no much larger clone is one base away. CD8 naive samples were CD45RO-negative cells positively selected for CCR7, giving a CD45RA+CCR7+ population that excluded TemRA cells. Healthy HIV-negative adults with no recently reported acute infections or vaccinations were included as donors. Only Caucasian adults living in Nashville, Tennessee, USA were represented among the donors. Blood was obtained by leukapheresis, after which PBMCs were separated by Ficoll-Histopaque density gradient centrifugation and cryopreserved in liquid nitrogen vapor phase. Analytical flow cytometry was used to check the purity and quantity of each magnetically sorted T cell population. From each sorted fraction, genomic DNA was isolated and quantified by UV absorbance on a Nanodrop 2000c.

Using the deep immunoSEQ assay, TCR CDR3 regions were amplified from genomic DNA by multiplex PCR. Extracted genomic DNA from each cell subset was spread evenly across all wells of several immunoSEQ 96-well plates, with each plate serving as a replicate. Each replicate PCR for sorted subsets received 150 to 250 ng genomic DNA, equal to tens of thousands of T cell genomes. Purified libraries were quantified with a Qubit 3.0 fluorometer, sized on a Bioanalyzer 2100, and re-quantified with the KAPA Library Quantification kit. A separate single-read 150-cycle Illumina NextSeq 550 flow cell was used to sequence each immunoSEQ 96-well plate. From the authors' description of their analysis: Because only junctional sequences without quality scores were contained in the immunoSEQ output, filtering matching that applied to full-length reads could not be performed. To assign V/J genes and CDR3, sequences were annotated using PyIR, a Python wrapper for IgBLAST v1.9, with IMGT germline references. Reads with weak V/J assignments (E-value above 1e-6), missing CDR3, stop codons, out-of-frame junctions, or ambiguous translated residues were removed. V3J clonotypes were defined as sequences sharing an identical inferred V gene, J gene, and CDR3 amino acid sequence. To compute the percentage overlap between repertoires, the number of shared unique clonotypes was divided by the size of the smaller repertoire. Richness of each repertoire was evaluated using RTK rarefaction, the Chao1 estimator, and Recon v2.1 estimates of unobserved clonotypes. OLGA was used to compute generation probabilities for all TCRbeta clonotypes that the gDNA method yielded from a handful of donors. In TCRdb, the immuneACCESS table is reduced to in-frame sequences with V and J assigned. These tables do not hold every clone; where another copy was compared, an unresolved V gene accounts for under half, and the others remain unexplained. The V and J calls and clone size come from that table; D and trimming were worked out from the DNA. Recorded for this sample are over 750,000 clones; around 96% of them occurred a single time. The ten most abundant clones make up around 0.25% of the sample.

This specimen belongs to a study of shared clonotypes between healthy human individuals (dated by TCRdb to the early 2020s). A note on the overall study: The cohort included a few men and two women between 18 and 49 years of age. For each donor, CD4 naive and CD4 memory were each given three plates, CD8 naive was given two plates, and CD8 memory was given one plate. The study deeply sequenced blood TCR repertoires of about 5 healthy adults to estimate repertoire size and the extent of clonotype sharing between individuals. To increase sequencing depth and limit assay-specific biases, TCR repertoire library preparation and sequencing were carried out by different laboratories using diverse techniques. Leukapheresis yielded between about 0.85 and 9.5 billion PBMCs per donor.

What the work shows at the level of the full study, not this receptor alone: Incomplete sequencing was indicated by rarefaction of sorted-subset datasets, despite the large sequencing depth. Clonotypes shared by all four sorted-subset donors showed higher generation probabilities than non-shared clonotypes. The small number of donors limited the genetic and exposure-history diversity represented. Naive subsets generally had larger estimated clonotype richness than memory subsets. Sampling was restricted to blood, and TCR repertoires in tissue are likely to differ from TCR repertoires in blood. When several donors were compared, the shared fraction of clonotypes was around 5% for naive CD4, approximately 3.3% for naive CD8, roughly 2.5% for memory CD4, and under 0.5% for memory CD8. Pairwise subsampling indicated that sequencing depth was expected to affect the degree of clonotype sharing among donors.

Cut back by 4 bases and 11 bases, the V and J ends lie 14 bases apart. For CDR1 and CDR2, the germline V gene lists KGHSH and LQKENI. From its cysteine to its phenylalanine, the CDR3 spans 12 amino acids. The entry retains the CDR3 DNA only, 36 bases that are in frame from base 1. The sample consisted of naive CD8+ T cells sorted from blood. This sample's cell subset or site label indicates: CD45RA+CCR7+. The V gene is TRBV18 and the J gene is TRBJ1-1; matching of 6 bases hints at TRBD1 as the D gene. The clonotype originates from a man aged 25 to 40 in good health. The DNA sequence is TGTGCCAGCTCACAAAAGACAGGCGACGCTTTCTTT. Its translation is CASSQKTGDAFF.